This TCR beta chain was sequenced during a study of blood T cell repertoires in COVID-19. Study-level background: The cDNA or gDNA used as material had been derived from T cells, B-cell-depleted T cells, or PBMCs.

Original methodology: Cell counts per sample came from amplifying reference gene primers. Only in-frame clones appear in the TCRdb table, and some are missing; sequencing was by immunoSEQ multiplex PCR. The V and J calls and clone size come from that table; D and trimming were worked out from the DNA. The table includes about 64,000 clones, approximately 91% detected once. Trimming removed 5 bases at V and 10 bases at J, with 18 bases between. Germline CDR1 SGHVS, CDR2 FNYEAQ. This CDR3 region has 14 residues. This clonotype was obtained from a human donor in a cohort sampled during active COVID-19. The genes are TRBV7-6 and TRBJ2-1; tentative D call: TRBD1 (6 bases). Sequenced: peripheral blood. The CDR3 bases are TGTGCCAGCAGCCTCCAGGGGTCCCGTTCGGAGCAGTTCTTC. Translation: CASSLQGSRSEQFF.